The 16 T cell receptor beta chains presented below share a single source sample, sequenced in a study of T cell responses to AZD1222 COVID-19 vaccine. Assay used: immunoSEQ multiplex PCR; TCRdb lists only in-frame clones, some missing. The data contain around 120,000 clones, under 85% of them singletons. The material sequenced was peripheral blood, taken on day 0 of AZD1222 vaccination. These receptors were collected from an adult in good health.

The rearrangement links TRBV7-9 to TRBJ1-2; 8 positions match TRBD1. This CDR3 is 13 amino acids long. V dropped 5 bases and J dropped 6; count of bases not matched to a gene: 5. Germline V gives CDR1 SEHNR, CDR2 FQNEAQ (reference sequence). The CDR3 coding sequence is TGTGCCAGCAGCCCCGGGACAGGTCATGGCTACACCTTC. Translated: CASSPGTGHGYTF.

The CDR3 reads CASSRTEGLGYTF. The CDR3, as DNA: TGTGCCAGCAGCCGGACAGAAGGTCTGGGCTACACCTTC. The rearrangement uses TRBV12-3 or TRBV12-4 and TRBJ1-2, with a tentative D call TRBD1 (6 bases). This CDR3 comprises 13 residues. V was clipped by 6 bases and J by 8 bases, with 16 bases between them.

For the CDR3, the DNA is TGTGCCAGCAGGGTTCAGGGTAGGGAAGAGCAGTACTTC. As protein: CASRVQGREEQYF. The rearrangement links TRBV6-5 to TRBJ2-7, with D possibly TRBD1 on 5 matching bases. With 6 bases removed from V and 7 bases from J, the gap between germline ends came to 16 bases. Germline-derived CDR1 and CDR2 are MNHEY and SVGAGI. The CDR3 loop spans 13 amino acids.

The gene calls are TRBV3-1 (or the pseudogene TRBV3-2) and TRBJ1-1, with 8 positions matching TRBD1. The CDR3 spans 14 residues. V shed 1 base and J 4 bases; nucleotides not matched to a gene: 2. In germline, CDR1 is LGHDT, CDR2 YNNKEL (reference sequence). CDR3 loop: CASSQARGLTEAFF. The CDR3, as DNA: TGTGCCAGCAGCCAAGCCAGGGGGCTCACTGAAGCTTTCTTT.

The chain couples TRBV6-5 to TRBJ1-4; the D gene is possibly TRBD1 (5 bases). The CDR3 is 14 amino acids. From germline, CDR1 is MNHEY and CDR2 SVGAGI. V was pared by 6 bases and J by 0 bases, with 8 bases between. The DNA for the CDR3 is TGTGCCAGCAGAGGGGAGGCAACTAATGAAAAACTGTTTTTT. It is translated as CASRGEATNEKLFF.

The chain joins TRBV5-1 to TRBJ2-5; TRBD1 is a possible D gene (6 bases). CDR1 is SGHRS, CDR2 YFSETQ, per germline. The CDR3 has 17 residues. Trimming removed 2 bases from V and 1 base from J, with 18 bases in between. The CDR3 is CASSFTGTANPQETQYF. The CDR3 nucleotides are TGCGCCAGCAGCTTTACAGGGACGGCAAATCCCCAAGAGACCCAGTACTTC.

This clone was detected a few times. The gene calls are TRBV3-1 (or the pseudogene TRBV3-2) and TRBJ1-2; D not certain. This CDR3 is 15 amino acids long. Germline lookup yields CDR1 LGHDT and CDR2 YNNKEL (reference sequence). Trimming pared 2 bases from V and 2 bases from J, leaving 12 bases between. Here the CDR3 reads CASSQWTEVNYGYTF. In DNA form, the CDR3 reads TGTGCCAGCAGCCAATGGACGGAGGTAAACTATGGCTACACCTTC.

A few counts support this clone. The chain combines TRBV7-8 with TRBJ1-5; D possibly corresponds to TRBD1 (5 bases). Germline-derived CDR1 and CDR2 are SGHVS and FQNEAQ. Between the trimmed V and J ends, which lost 1 base and 6 bases, there was a span of 7 bases. The CDR3 loop spans 13 amino acids. The CDR3 sequence is CASSLGGTQPQHF. In DNA form, the CDR3 reads TGTGCCAGCAGCTTAGGCGGGACTCAGCCCCAGCATTTT.

V is TRBV6-5 and J is TRBJ1-6; D ambiguous. Germline CDR1 is MNHEY and CDR2 is SVGAGI. This CDR3 is 15 amino acids long. V was pared by 6 bases and J by 8 bases, with 17 bases between. In DNA, the CDR3 is TGTGCCAGCAGCTTTGACACCCGGAGGGATTCACCCCTCCACTTT. Protein: CASSFDTRRDSPLHF.

V is TRBV28 and J is TRBJ1-5; D is perhaps TRBD1 (5 bases). The germline V gene has CDR1 MDHEN and CDR2 SYDVKM. V dropped 0 bases and J dropped 4 bases, with 10 bases sitting between them. CDR3 length: 15 residues. Here the CDR3 DNA reads TGTGCCAGCAGTTTATGGGACAAACTAAATCAGCCCCAGCATTTT. It encodes CASSLWDKLNQPQHF.

The chain has TRBV15 and TRBJ2-3, with 11 positions matching TRBD1. V dropped 3 bases and J dropped 4; count of bases not matched to a gene: 3. The CDR3 sequence is 15 residues long. Germline CDR1 LNHNV, CDR2 YYDKDF (reference sequence). The CDR3 spells CATSSRTGGADTQYF. The CDR3 bases are TGTGCCACCAGCAGTCGGACAGGGGGCGCAGATACGCAGTATTTT.

The chain couples TRBV12-3 or TRBV12-4 to TRBJ2-5; TRBD1 might be the D (6 bases). Trimming removed 3 bases at V and 4 bases at J, with 9 bases between. The CDR3 is 13 amino acids. CDR3 protein: CASSLTGGETQYF. The CDR3 nucleotides are TGTGCCAGCAGTTTGACAGGTGGAGAGACCCAGTACTTC.

V and J are TRBV24-1 and TRBJ2-1; no reliable D call. Germline V lookup: CDR1 KGHDR, CDR2 SFDVKD. CDR3 length: 13 residues. The V end was cut by 5 bases, the J end by 2 bases, with 6 bases between. For the CDR3, the DNA is TGTGCCACCAGTGGCCTAGCCTACAATGAGCAGTTCTTC. It translates to CATSGLAYNEQFF.

The CDR3 DNA sequence: TGTGCCAGCAGTCGATCAGGGGGCCAGAAGGGGTACACTGAAGCTTTCTTT. It is translated as CASSRSGGQKGYTEAFF. The rearrangement links TRBV28 to TRBJ1-1, with 8 bases fitting TRBD1. In germline, CDR1 is MDHEN, CDR2 SYDVKM. The V segment lost 5 bases and the J segment 3 bases; nucleotides outside the gene matches: 14. This CDR3 contains 17 residues.

The rearrangement uses TRBV5-8 and TRBJ1-1; D is possibly TRBD1 (6 bases). The CDR3 is made up of 14 amino acids. The V end was cut by 1 base, the J end by 3 bases, with 10 bases between. The germline gives CDR1 SGHTS, CDR2 YDEGEE. CDR3 sequence (DNA): TGTGCCAGCAGCTTGCCGGGGGCGGACACTGAAGCTTTCTTT. Translating it yields CASSLPGADTEAFF.

V usage is TRBV5-6 and J usage is TRBJ1-1, with TRBD1 matching 7 bases. The J segment lost 5 bases and the V segment lost 4 bases, leaving 11 bases of the junction unmatched. In germline, CDR1 is SGHDT, CDR2 YYEEEE. This CDR3 is 15 amino acids long. The CDR3: CASSPNTGVGTEAFF. The CDR3 nucleotides are TGTGCCAGCAGCCCCAATACAGGGGTTGGGACTGAAGCTTTCTTT.